This entry features one T cell receptor beta chain sequence. This specimen belongs to a study of blood T cells in healthy people across ages. The V gene lost 8 bases and the J gene lost 7 bases, with 21 bases spanning the gap. The CDR3 runs 14 residues. The germline V gene has CDR1 SEHNR and CDR2 FQNEAQ (reference sequence). Primers used in a second PCR of roughly 6 to 11 cycles were a sample-barcoded 5' primer and a J-beta primer mix. A single record per CDR3 protein comes from TCRdb applying MiXCR to the 5' RACE reads. This repertoire shows approximately 580,000 distinct CDR3 sequences, under 30% found once; its top ten account for 7.5% to 9%. These data also formed part of another study, on T cells of mothers and their children. That paper states: Reads obtained per mother exceeded 9 million TCR beta CDR3 reads, with roughly 3 million obtained per child. The study found thymic selection shapes TCR recombination output similarly in related and unrelated pairs.

The clonotype originates from a boy between 5 and 17 years old in good health. The chain has TRBV7-9 and TRBJ2-7; D perhaps matches TRBD2 (6 bases). Sequences were obtained from blood. DNA for the CDR3: TGTGCCAGCGGACCGAACCTAGGAGGAGGGGAGCAGTACTTC. This codes for CASGPNLGGGEQYF.